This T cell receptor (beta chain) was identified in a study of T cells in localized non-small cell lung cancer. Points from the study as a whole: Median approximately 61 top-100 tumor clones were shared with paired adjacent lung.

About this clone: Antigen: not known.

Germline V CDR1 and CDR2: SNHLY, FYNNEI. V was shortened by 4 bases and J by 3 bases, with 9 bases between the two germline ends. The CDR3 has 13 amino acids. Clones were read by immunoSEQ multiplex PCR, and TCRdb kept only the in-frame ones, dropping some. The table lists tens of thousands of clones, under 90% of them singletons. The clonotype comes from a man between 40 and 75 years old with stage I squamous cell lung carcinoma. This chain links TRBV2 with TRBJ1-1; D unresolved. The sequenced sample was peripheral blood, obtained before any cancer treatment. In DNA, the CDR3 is TGTGCCAGCAGTGGGCAATACTACACTGAAGCTTTCTTT. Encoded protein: CASSGQYYTEAFF.